The present TCR beta chain was sequenced within a study of blood T cell repertoires in COVID-19. About the study: The United States, Italy and Spain supplied acute and convalescent COVID-19 samples. PBMCs, B-cell-depleted T cells, or T cells provided the cDNA or gDNA that made up the material.

Seattle patients were enrolled during active infection and followed longitudinally. Authors' analysis steps: Estimation of nucleated cell counts was performed using reference gene primer amplification. TCRdb's table, derived via immunoSEQ multiplex PCR, lists solely in-frame clones and lacks some. The V and J calls and clone size were taken over from that table, and D and trimming were inferred from the DNA. Of more than 350,000 clones listed, around 87% are singletons. Input material: peripheral blood. The TCR was taken from a young woman with COVID-19, enrolled during active disease.

The CDR3 DNA reads as TGTGCCAGCAGTGGACAGGGCTTTCAGGAGCAGTACTTC. Translation: CASSGQGFQEQYF. The genes are TRBV28 and TRBJ2-7, with 8 bases identical to TRBD1. The germline gives CDR1 MDHEN, CDR2 SYDVKM. Trimming cost V 5 bases and J 7 bases; bases outside gene matches: 7. This CDR3 has 13 residues.